The 23 T cell receptor beta chains listed next were all sequenced from one sample in a study of T cells in Graves' hyperthyroidism and ophthalmopathy. RNA transcripts served as the template for amplifying TCR beta CDR3 regions. First-round RT-PCR with HTBI primers amplified the TCR CDR3 region. TCRdb used MiXCR to reprocess the multiplex PCR reads, holding one entry per CDR3 protein. The sample yields over 200,000 distinct CDR3 sequences, about 18% seen once. The sequencing input was blood. All receptors come from a man in his forties or fifties with Graves' hyperthyroidism.

The chain couples TRBV6-2 or TRBV6-3 to TRBJ2-2; D perhaps matches TRBD1 (5 bases). Trimming cost V 6 bases and J 6 bases, with 20 bases left between them. Looked up from germline, CDR1 is MNHEY and CDR2 is SVGEGT. This CDR3 contains 16 residues. The CDR3 nucleotides are TGTGCCAGCAGCCGCACCCGGACATCTGCATCCGGGGAGCTGTTTTTT. Translated: CASSRTRTSASGELFF.

This chain uses TRBV20-1 with TRBJ2-3; tentative D call: TRBD2 (5 bases). Trimming took 2 bases from V and 2 from J, leaving 11 bases between them. This CDR3 comprises 14 residues. Germline loops: CDR1 DFQATT, CDR2 SNEGSKA (reference sequence). The CDR3 DNA sequence: TGCAGTGCTAGATCTAGCCTCAACACAGATACGCAGTATTTT. Amino acid sequence: CSARSSLNTDTQYF.

This clonotype was found many times. The chain links TRBV7-9 to TRBJ2-1; perhaps D is TRBD1 or TRBD2 (5 bases each). Per the germline V gene, CDR1 is SEHNR and CDR2 is FQNEAQ (reference sequence). The CDR3 is 16 residues long. V gave up 5 bases and J gave up 6 bases, with 20 bases separating them. CDR3 coding DNA: TGTGCCAGCAGCCCCCGGGGCTCCGCTCTAGGCAATGAGCAGTTCTTC. This codes for CASSPRGSALGNEQFF. The entire variable domain, with the rest obtained from reference TRBV7-9 and TRBJ2-1, is as follows: DTGVSQNPRHKITKRGQNVTFRCDPISEHNRLYWYRQTLGQGPEFLTYFQNEAQLEKSRLLSDRFSAERPKGSFSTLEIQRTEQGDSAMYLCASSPRGSALGNEQFFGPGTRLTVL.

This clonotype appeared a few times. The J gene is TRBJ2-5, the V gene TRBV19; D remains ambiguous. This CDR3 contains 11 residues. Germline-derived CDR1 and CDR2 are LNHDA and SQIVND (reference sequence). Trimming removed 9 bases at V and 5 bases at J, with 10 bases between. This CDR3 reads CASGVGETQYF. The DNA for the CDR3 is TGTGCCAGCGGAGTCGGCGAGACCCAGTACTTC.

V usage is TRBV19 and J usage is TRBJ2-3; D possibly corresponds to TRBD2 (5 bases). The CDR3 covers 14 residues. CDR1 is LNHDA, CDR2 SQIVND, per germline (reference sequence). V gave up 3 bases and J gave up 2 bases, with 9 bases separating them. CDR3 nucleotide sequence: TGTGCCAGTAGTATCTATCTAGCCACAGATACGCAGTATTTT. It translates to CASSIYLATDTQYF.

This clonotype was picked up many times. The V gene is TRBV28, the J gene TRBJ2-3; 16 bases map to TRBD2. The CDR3 has 19 amino acids. The V gene end was trimmed by 1 base and the J gene end by 4 bases; junction bases not matched to a gene: 8. Per the germline V gene, CDR1 is MDHEN and CDR2 is SYDVKM. The CDR3 protein is CASSLLFSGTSGGADTQYF. CDR3 coding DNA: TGTGCCAGCAGTTTATTATTTTCTGGGACTAGCGGGGGGGCAGATACGCAGTATTTT.

V gene TRBV4-3 combines with J gene TRBJ2-3, with TRBD2 identical over 10 bases. Trimming took 1 base from V and 6 from J; bases not matched to a gene: 13. Germline assignment: CDR1 LGHNA and CDR2 YSLEER. The CDR3 is 18 residues long. As DNA, the CDR3 is TGCGCCAGCAGCCAAGCCCCAGCGGGGGGGCTTGACGTGGATACGCAGTATTTT. It codes for CASSQAPAGGLDVDTQYF.

This clonotype showed up many times. The rearrangement links TRBV7-8 to TRBJ1-1; 11 bases agree with TRBD1. The V and J ends lost 0 bases and 6 bases, in that order; junction bases with no gene match: 9. This CDR3 spans 17 amino acids. The V gene's germline CDR1 is SGHVS and CDR2 FQNEAQ. The CDR3 loop reads CASSLARDRGAVAEAFF. CDR3 coding DNA: TGTGCCAGCAGCTTAGCCCGGGACAGGGGGGCGGTGGCTGAAGCTTTCTTT.

The chain is built from TRBV10-3 and TRBJ2-3; no clear D. CDR1 ENHRY and CDR2 SYGVKD come from the germline V gene. The CDR3 covers 14 residues. V was pared by 2 bases and J by 6 bases, with 12 bases between. CDR3 sequence: CAISEDRLVDTQYF. In DNA, the CDR3 is TGTGCCATCAGTGAGGACCGCCTGGTGGATACGCAGTATTTT.

V gene TRBV6-5 combines with J gene TRBJ1-2, with 8 bases lining up with TRBD1. This CDR3 is built from 14 residues. J lost 7 bases, V lost 0 bases, and 4 bases had no gene match. The germline gives CDR1 MNHEY, CDR2 SVGAGI. The CDR3 here is CASSYSPGGSGYTF. CDR3 bases: TGTGCCAGCAGTTACTCGCCAGGGGGCTCTGGCTACACCTTC.

This clonotype was counted a few times. V gene TRBV12-5 combines with J gene TRBJ2-2; D ambiguous. The V and J ends lost 0 bases and 8 bases respectively, with 7 bases between them. Per germline, CDR1 LGHNT and CDR2 FRNRAP. This CDR3 contains 13 residues. The CDR3 loop is CASGLVPTGELFF. Written as DNA, the CDR3 is TGTGCTAGTGGTTTGGTACCTACTGGGGAGCTGTTTTTT.

The chain carries TRBV5-4 and TRBJ2-7; 10 bases are shared with TRBD2. The CDR3 covers 15 residues. Trimming cost V 4 bases and J 0 bases; bases outside gene matches: 4. Germline-derived CDR1 and CDR2 are SGHNT and YYREEE (reference sequence). The CDR3 nucleotides read TGTGCCAGCAGCACCTTAGCGGGAGGCTCCTACGAGCAGTACTTC. Translation: CASSTLAGGSYEQYF.

This clonotype was observed many times. V is TRBV20-1 and J is TRBJ2-7; 8 bases line up with TRBD2. The CDR3 covers 14 residues. Unmatched junction bases numbered 2, after V lost 0 bases and J lost 1 base. Germline V CDR1 and CDR2: DFQATT, SNEGSKA (reference sequence). CDR3 amino acids: CSARDGTSSYEQYF. The CDR3 DNA reads TGCAGTGCTAGAGACGGGACTAGTTCCTACGAGCAGTACTTC.

This clonotype was counted between two and nine times. The chain links TRBV20-1 to TRBJ1-6; maybe TRBD1 (6 bases). The germline gives CDR1 DFQATT, CDR2 SNEGSKA (reference sequence). V was pared by 6 bases and J by 7 bases, with 13 bases between. This CDR3 contains 13 residues. The CDR3 coding sequence is TGCAGTGCCGAGGACAGTTTAAATTCACCCCTCCACTTT. It is translated as CSAEDSLNSPLHF.

This clonotype was observed at least ten times. The V and J genes are TRBV6-1 and TRBJ1-2; the match to TRBD1 covers 8 bases. The CDR3 spans 16 residues. The V and J ends lost 5 bases and 3 bases, in that order; junction bases with no gene match: 11. CDR1 is MNHNS and CDR2 is SASEGT in the germline V gene. This CDR3 is CASSPPPGGGYYGYTF. The CDR3 DNA reads TGTGCCAGCAGTCCCCCCCCAGGGGGCGGTTACTATGGCTACACCTTC.

This clonotype was recorded many times. The chain employs TRBV6-2 or TRBV6-3 and TRBJ2-4, with a possible D match to TRBD1 (5 bases). The CDR3 has 15 amino acids. Trimming cost V 2 bases and J 0 bases, with 8 bases left between them. Germline loops: CDR1 MNHEY, CDR2 SVGEGT. CDR3 DNA: TGTGCCAGCAGTTACCGGCAGGGAGCCAAAAACATTCAGTACTTC. Encoded protein: CASSYRQGAKNIQYF.

The genes are TRBV2 and TRBJ2-7; 9 bases match TRBD1. This CDR3 has 15 residues. In germline, CDR1 is SNHLY, CDR2 FYNNEI. Germline trimming cut 7 bases from V and 0 bases from J; bases unmatched to any gene: 7. CDR3 region: CASTQGGQGSYEQYF. The CDR3 DNA is TGTGCCAGCACCCAAGGGGGACAGGGCTCCTACGAGCAGTACTTC.

The rearrangement links TRBV7-3 to TRBJ2-2; D gene unclear. V lost 4 bases to trimming and J lost 5 bases, with 14 bases between them. Germline V CDR1 and CDR2: SGHTA, FQGTGA. CDR3 length equals 15 residues. The CDR3 bases are TGTGCCAGCAGCTCCGGGTCGTTAGGGACCGGGGAGCTGTTTTTT. Translated, it gives CASSSGSLGTGELFF. Filled out from reference TRBV7-3 and TRBJ2-2, the complete variable domain reads GAGVSQTPSNKVTEKGKYVELRCDPISGHTALYWYRQSLGQGPEFLIYFQGTGAADDSGLPNDRFFAVRPEGSVSTLKIQRTERGDSAVYLCASSSGSLGTGELFFGEGSRLTVL.

This clonotype showed up many times. This rearrangement joins TRBV6-2 or TRBV6-3 to TRBJ1-2; D is perhaps TRBD1 (6 bases). Trimming pared 0 bases from V and 7 bases from J, leaving 18 bases between. CDR1 is MNHEY and CDR2 is SVGEGT in the germline V gene. There are 16 residues in the CDR3. This CDR3 is CASSYSMLRGAGGYTF. CDR3 in DNA: TGTGCCAGCAGTTACTCGATGCTCCGGGGGGCCGGTGGCTACACCTTC.

On this clonotype: This may be a read error: a much more frequent sequence differs by one nucleotide. The genes are TRBV6-5 and TRBJ2-2; D gene ambiguous. V shed 1 base and J shed 1 base, with 1 base lying between them. Germline CDR1 is MNHEY and CDR2 is SVGAGI. The CDR3 runs to 13 residues. For the CDR3, the DNA is TGTGCCAGCAGTTACTGGAACACCGGGGAGCTGTTTTTT. Amino acid sequence: CASSYWNTGELFF.

The chain links TRBV10-2 to TRBJ1-2; 8 bases are shared with TRBD1. There are 14 residues in the CDR3. CDR1 is WSHSY, CDR2 SAAADI, per germline. V was clipped by 3 bases and J by 4 bases; unmatched bases: 4. CDR3 loop: CASSDVDRAYGYTF. The CDR3 DNA reads as TGCGCCAGCAGTGATGTGGACAGGGCCTATGGCTACACCTTC.

The chain couples TRBV11-2 to TRBJ1-1; 7 nucleotides line up with TRBD1. Germline CDR1 SGHAT, CDR2 FQNNGV. V dropped 5 bases and J dropped 10; count of bases not matched to a gene: 16. CDR3 size: 15 residues. The CDR3 region has the DNA TGTGCCAGCAGCCCCCATTGGGACAGTGGAGTAGTAGCTTTCTTT. Translation: CASSPHWDSGVVAFF.

The chain combines TRBV3-2 with TRBJ2-3; TRBD1 is taken as the D call from the table, unchecked against the DNA. TRBV3-2 is described as a pseudogene. This CDR3 has 17 residues. CDR3 sequence reads: CASSPGQKMFSTDTQYF. CDR3 sequence (DNA): TGTGCCAGCAGCCCGGGACAGAAAATGTTTAGCACAGATACGCAGTATTTT.